One and the same sample provided the 7 T cell receptor beta chains below, sequenced in a study of spatial heterogeneity in lung cancer. Time point of the sample: sample taken at primary tumor resection. These TCRs are of unknown antigen specificity. TCRdb re-called the 5' RACE reads with MiXCR, one entry per CDR3 protein. The data hold fewer than 15,000 distinct CDR3 sequences, with 5.6% observed a single time. Broader study findings: Tumors with more nonsynonymous mutations had more expanded intratumoral alpha and beta TCRs.

Sequenced material: lung tumor tissue, taken at surgery. Receptors were obtained from a female donor with early-stage non-small cell lung cancer.

About this clonotype itself: Since it is a stray read in a library aimed at alpha chains, this beta chain has a size that is not meaningful. V usage is TRBV3-1 and J usage is TRBJ2-6; D is uncertain. CDR1 is LGHDT and CDR2 is YNNKEL in the germline V gene (reference sequence). The CDR3 is made up of 13 amino acids. The V end was cut by 4 bases, the J end by 3 bases, with 4 bases between. The CDR3 DNA follows: TGTGCCAGCAGCCCAGTTGGGGCCAACGTCCTGACTTTC. It specifies CASSPVGANVLTF.

Concerning this clonotype: Found in a library prepared for alpha chains, this beta chain is an off-target read, and its abundance has little meaning. The V gene is TRBV7-9, the J gene TRBJ1-5, with 7 nucleotides matching TRBD1. The CDR3 spans 14 residues. Germline loops: CDR1 SEHNR, CDR2 FQNEAQ (reference sequence). With 3 bases clipped from V and 3 bases from J, the junction kept 2 bases outside the gene matches. The CDR3 bases are TGTGCCAGCAGCTTTGGGACAGACAATCAGCCCCAGCATTTT. As protein: CASSFGTDNQPQHF.

This clonotype has at least ten counts. This beta chain slipped into a library made for alpha chains as a stray read, so its size is not meaningful. The chain joins TRBV7-9 to TRBJ2-6; 12 nucleotides match TRBD1. Germline CDR1 SEHNR, CDR2 FQNEAQ (reference sequence). Trimming at V came to 3 bases and at J to 2 bases, leaving 5 bases not matched to a gene. The CDR3 runs to 18 residues. The DNA of the CDR3 is TGTGCCAGCAGCTTCCGGGACAGGGGGCTAGCTGGGGCCAACGTCCTGACTTTC. It translates to CASSFRDRGLAGANVLTF.

This clonotype showed up many times. Since the library was made to target alpha chains, this beta chain is a stray read and its abundance is not meaningful. The chain combines TRBV4-3 with TRBJ2-5; the D is unclear. CDR3 size: 16 residues. CDR1 and CDR2 from the germline V gene are LGHNA and YSLEER. Trimming shortened V by 4 bases and J by 4 bases, and 19 bases separated the two germline ends. CDR3 DNA: TGCGCCAGCAGCCCCGAAAGGGCCGACTGGACAGAGACCCAGTACTTC. Protein product: CASSPERADWTETQYF.

This clonotype came up many times. Within a library made for alpha chains, this beta chain is off target, and its count is uninformative. The DNA of the CDR3 is TGCGCCAGCAGCTTGCGGCGGGGGCCGTTTGATACGCAGTATTTT. Amino acids: CASSLRRGPFDTQYF. V and J are TRBV5-1 and TRBJ2-3, with D possibly matching TRBD2 (7 bases). The V end was cut by 1 base, the J end by 6 bases, with 15 bases between. Germline lookup yields CDR1 SGHRS and CDR2 YFSETQ. The length of the CDR3 is 15 residues.

By share of the sample, this clonotype is medium-sized. This beta chain slipped into a library made for alpha chains as a stray read, so its size is not meaningful. The DNA for the CDR3 is TGTGCCAGCAGTGAATGGGGACAGGGAAATCAGCCCCAGCATTTT. Residues: CASSEWGQGNQPQHF. This sequence joins TRBV6-1 and TRBJ1-5, with TRBD1 matching over 9 bases. V dropped 2 bases and J dropped 4; count of bases not matched to a gene: 3. The CDR3 runs to 15 residues. Germline values: CDR1 MNHNS, CDR2 SASEGT.

At least ten counts were recorded for this clonotype. This beta chain turned up in a library designed for alpha chains; as an off-target read, its abundance says little. The genes are TRBV7-9 and TRBJ1-5; a weak D match, TRBD1 (5 bases). Germline lookup yields CDR1 SEHNR and CDR2 FQNEAQ (reference sequence). Trimming took 5 bases from V and 6 from J, leaving 11 bases between them. The CDR3 contains 13 residues. DNA for the CDR3: TGTGCCAGCAGCAACGCAGGGACTCAGCCCCAGCATTTT. Translation gives CASSNAGTQPQHF.